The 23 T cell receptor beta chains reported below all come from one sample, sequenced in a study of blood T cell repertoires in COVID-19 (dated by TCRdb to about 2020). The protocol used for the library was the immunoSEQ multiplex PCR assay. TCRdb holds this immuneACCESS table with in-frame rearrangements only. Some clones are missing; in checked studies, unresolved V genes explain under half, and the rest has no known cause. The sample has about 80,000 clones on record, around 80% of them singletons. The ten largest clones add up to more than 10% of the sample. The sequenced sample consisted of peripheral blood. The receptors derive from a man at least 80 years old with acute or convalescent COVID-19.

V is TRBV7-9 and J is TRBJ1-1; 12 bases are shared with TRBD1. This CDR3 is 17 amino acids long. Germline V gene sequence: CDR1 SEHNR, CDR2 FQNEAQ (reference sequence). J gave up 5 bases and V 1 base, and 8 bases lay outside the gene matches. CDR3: CASSLGGTGGEVTEAFF. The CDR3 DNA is TGTGCCAGCAGCTTAGGAGGGACAGGGGGCGAAGTAACTGAAGCTTTCTTT.

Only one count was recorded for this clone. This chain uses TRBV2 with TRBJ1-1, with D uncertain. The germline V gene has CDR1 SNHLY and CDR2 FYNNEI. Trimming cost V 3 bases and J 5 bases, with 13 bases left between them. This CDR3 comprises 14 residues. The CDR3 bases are TGTGCCAGCAGTGATGCGACCGCGGAGACTGAAGCTTTCTTT. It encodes CASSDATAETEAFF.

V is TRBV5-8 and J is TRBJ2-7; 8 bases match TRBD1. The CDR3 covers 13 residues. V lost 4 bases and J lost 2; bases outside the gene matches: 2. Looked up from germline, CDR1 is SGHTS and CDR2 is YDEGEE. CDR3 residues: CASSVDRAYEQYF. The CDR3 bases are TGTGCCAGCAGCGTGGACAGGGCCTACGAGCAGTACTTC.

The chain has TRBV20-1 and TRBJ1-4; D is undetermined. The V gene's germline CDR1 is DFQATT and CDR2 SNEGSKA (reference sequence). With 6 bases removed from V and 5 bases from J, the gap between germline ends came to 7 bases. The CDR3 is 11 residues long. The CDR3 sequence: CSAYENEKLFF. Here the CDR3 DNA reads TGCAGTGCCTACGAGAATGAAAAACTGTTTTTT.

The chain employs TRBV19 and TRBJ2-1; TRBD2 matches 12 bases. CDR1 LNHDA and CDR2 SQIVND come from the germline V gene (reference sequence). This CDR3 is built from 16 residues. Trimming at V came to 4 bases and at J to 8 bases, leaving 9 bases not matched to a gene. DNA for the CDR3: TGTGCCAGTAGTACCCTGACTAGCGGGGGTTCTCATGAGCAGTTCTTC. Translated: CASSTLTSGGSHEQFF.

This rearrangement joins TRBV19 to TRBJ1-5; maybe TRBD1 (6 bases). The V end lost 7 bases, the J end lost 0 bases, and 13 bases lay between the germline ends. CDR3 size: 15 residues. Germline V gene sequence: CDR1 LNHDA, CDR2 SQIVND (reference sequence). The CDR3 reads CASTPTGYSNQPQHF. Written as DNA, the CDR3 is TGTGCCAGTACCCCGACAGGCTATAGCAATCAGCCCCAGCATTTT.

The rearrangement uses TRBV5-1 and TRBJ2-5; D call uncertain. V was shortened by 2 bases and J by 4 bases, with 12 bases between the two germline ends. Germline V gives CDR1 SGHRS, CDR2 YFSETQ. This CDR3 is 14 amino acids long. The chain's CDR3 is CASSFRVNLETQYF. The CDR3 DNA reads TGCGCCAGCAGCTTCCGAGTAAACTTAGAGACCCAGTACTTC.

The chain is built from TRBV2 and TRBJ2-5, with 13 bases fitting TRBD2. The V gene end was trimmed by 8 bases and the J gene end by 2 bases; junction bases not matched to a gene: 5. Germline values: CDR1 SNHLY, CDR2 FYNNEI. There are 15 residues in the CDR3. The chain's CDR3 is CASSRTSGGQETQYF. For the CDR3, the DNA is TGTGCCAGCTCCAGGACTAGCGGGGGACAAGAGACCCAGTACTTC.

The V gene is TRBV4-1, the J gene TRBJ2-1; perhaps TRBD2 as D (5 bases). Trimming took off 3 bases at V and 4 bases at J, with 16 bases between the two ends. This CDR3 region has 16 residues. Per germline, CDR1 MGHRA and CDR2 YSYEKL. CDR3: CASSHTRAVSYNEQFF. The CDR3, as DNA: TGCGCCAGCAGCCACACGCGGGCAGTTTCGTACAATGAGCAGTTCTTC.

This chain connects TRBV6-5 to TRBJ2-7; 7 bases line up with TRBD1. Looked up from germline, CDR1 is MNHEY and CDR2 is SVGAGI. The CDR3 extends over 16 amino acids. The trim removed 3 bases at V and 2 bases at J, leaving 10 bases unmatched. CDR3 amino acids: CASSYFRQGRAYEQYF. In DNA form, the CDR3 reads TGTGCCAGCAGTTATTTCAGACAGGGACGGGCCTACGAGCAGTACTTC.

The CDR3 DNA is TGTGCCTGGAGTGGGGCTGCACGCTACGAGCAGTACTTC. This translates into CAWSGAARYEQYF. The chain recombines TRBV30 with TRBJ2-7; no clear D gene. The ends were cut back, 1 base at V and 3 bases at J, with 10 bases in the middle. This CDR3 region has 13 residues. Germline loops: CDR1 GTSNPN, CDR2 SVGIG (reference sequence).

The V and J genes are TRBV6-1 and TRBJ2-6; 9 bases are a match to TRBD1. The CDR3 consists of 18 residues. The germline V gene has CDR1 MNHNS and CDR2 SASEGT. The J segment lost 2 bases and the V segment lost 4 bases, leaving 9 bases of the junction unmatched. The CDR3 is CASSAKGQGRTGANVLTF. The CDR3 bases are TGTGCCAGCAGTGCTAAAGGACAGGGGAGGACTGGGGCCAACGTCCTGACTTTC.

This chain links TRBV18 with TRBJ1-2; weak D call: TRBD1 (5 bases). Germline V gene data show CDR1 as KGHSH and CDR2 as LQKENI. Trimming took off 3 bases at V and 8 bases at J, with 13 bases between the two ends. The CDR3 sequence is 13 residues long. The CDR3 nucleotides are TGTGCCAGCTCACCTCAGGGTGCGGGAGGCTACACCTTC. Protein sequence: CASSPQGAGGYTF.

CDR3 DNA sequence: TGTGCCAGCGGTCGGGAGGCTGGGACTGAAGCTTTCTTT. Its translation is CASGREAGTEAFF. V gene TRBV2 combines with J gene TRBJ1-1; no reliable D call. Germline CDR1 is SNHLY and CDR2 is FYNNEI. This CDR3 has 13 residues. V dropped 8 bases and J dropped 5 bases, with 15 bases sitting between them.

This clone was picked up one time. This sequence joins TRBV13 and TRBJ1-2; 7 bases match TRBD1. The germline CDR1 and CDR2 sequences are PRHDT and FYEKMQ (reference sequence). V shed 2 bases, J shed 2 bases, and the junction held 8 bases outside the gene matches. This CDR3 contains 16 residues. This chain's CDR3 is CASSLRVGGQNYGYTF. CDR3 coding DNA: TGTGCCAGCAGCTTACGGGTTGGGGGACAGAACTATGGCTACACCTTC.

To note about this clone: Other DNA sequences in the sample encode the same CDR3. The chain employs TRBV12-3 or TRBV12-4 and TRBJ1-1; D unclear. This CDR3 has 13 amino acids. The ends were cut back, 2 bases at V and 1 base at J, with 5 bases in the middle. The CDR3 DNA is TGTGCCAGCAGTTTACGGGGGAACACTGAAGCTTTCTTT. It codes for CASSLRGNTEAFF.

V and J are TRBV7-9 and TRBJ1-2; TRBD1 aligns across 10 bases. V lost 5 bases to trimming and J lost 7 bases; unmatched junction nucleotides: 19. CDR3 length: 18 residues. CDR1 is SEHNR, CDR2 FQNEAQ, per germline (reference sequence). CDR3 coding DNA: TGTGCCAGCAGCCCACTAACGGGACAGGGGACCCTAAGCGGTGGCTACACCTTC. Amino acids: CASSPLTGQGTLSGGYTF.

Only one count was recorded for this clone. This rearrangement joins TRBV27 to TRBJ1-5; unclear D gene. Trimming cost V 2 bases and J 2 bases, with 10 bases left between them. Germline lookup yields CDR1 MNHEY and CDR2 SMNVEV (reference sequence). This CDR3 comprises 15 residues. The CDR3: CASSLNGRGNQPQHF. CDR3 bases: TGTGCCAGCAGTTTAAATGGGCGGGGCAATCAGCCCCAGCATTTT.

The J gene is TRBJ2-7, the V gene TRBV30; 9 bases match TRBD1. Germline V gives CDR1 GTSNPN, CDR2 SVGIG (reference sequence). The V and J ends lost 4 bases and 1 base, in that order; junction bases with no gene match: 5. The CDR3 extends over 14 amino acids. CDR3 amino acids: CAWNPDRGSYEQYF. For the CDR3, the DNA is TGTGCCTGGAACCCCGACAGGGGGTCCTACGAGCAGTACTTC.

The CDR3 DNA is TGCGCCAGCAGCCTGGGACAGGCCAGCTCTGGAAACACCATATATTTT. Residues: CASSLGQASSGNTIYF. The rearrangement uses TRBV10-2 and TRBJ1-3, with 8 bases matching TRBD1. V shed 6 bases, J shed 0 bases, and the junction held 7 bases outside the gene matches. The germline V gene has CDR1 WSHSY and CDR2 SAAADI. The CDR3 has 16 amino acids.

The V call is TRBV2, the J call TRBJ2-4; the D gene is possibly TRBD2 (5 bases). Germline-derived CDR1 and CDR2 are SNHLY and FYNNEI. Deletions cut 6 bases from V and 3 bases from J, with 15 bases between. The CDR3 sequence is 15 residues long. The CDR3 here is CASSRVAEGKNIQYF. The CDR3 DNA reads TGTGCCAGCAGCCGGGTCGCTGAGGGCAAAAACATTCAGTACTTC.

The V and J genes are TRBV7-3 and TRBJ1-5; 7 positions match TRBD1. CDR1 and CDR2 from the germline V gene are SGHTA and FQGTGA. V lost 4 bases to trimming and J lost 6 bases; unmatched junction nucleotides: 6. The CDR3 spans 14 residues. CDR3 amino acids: CASSSEGATQPQHF. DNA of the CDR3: TGTGCCAGCAGCTCCGAGGGGGCTACTCAGCCCCAGCATTTT.

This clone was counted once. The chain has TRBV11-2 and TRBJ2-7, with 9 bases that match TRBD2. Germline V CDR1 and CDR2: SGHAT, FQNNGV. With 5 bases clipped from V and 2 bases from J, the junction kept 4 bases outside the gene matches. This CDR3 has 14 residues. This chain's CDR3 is CASSQTSGPYEQYF. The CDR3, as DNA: TGTGCCAGCAGCCAGACTAGCGGCCCCTACGAGCAGTACTTC. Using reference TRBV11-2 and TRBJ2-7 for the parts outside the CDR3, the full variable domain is EAGVAQSPRYKIIEKRQSVAFWCNPISGHATLYWYQQILGQGPKLLIQFQNNGVVDDSQLPKDRFSAERLKGVDSTLKIQPAKLEDSAVYLCASSQTSGPYEQYFGPGTRLTVT.